This T cell receptor (beta chain) was sequenced in a study of blood T cell repertoires in COVID-19. The germline CDR1 and CDR2 sequences are WSHSY and SAAADI. The ends were cut back, 2 bases at V and 0 bases at J, with 5 bases in the middle. The CDR3 is 14 residues long. TCRdb keeps only in-frame clones here, not all; method: immunoSEQ multiplex PCR. Among about 87,000 clones listed, roughly nine tenths were seen once. The rearrangement joins TRBV10-2 to TRBJ2-1, with D unclear. Sequenced input: peripheral blood. This TCR was recovered from a woman aged 80 or over with active COVID-19. The DNA of the CDR3 is TGCGCCAGCAGTGAGGTCGGCTCCTACAATGAGCAGTTCTTC. Protein product: CASSEVGSYNEQFF.